A selection of T cell receptor beta chains follows, all from one sample in a study of T cells after yellow fever vaccination. TCRdb itself ran the 5' RACE reads through MiXCR, one entry per CDR3 protein. This sample carries about 300,000 distinct CDR3 sequences, 6.5% to 8.5% of them seen once, and the ten largest clones take 18%. This specimen consisted of PBMCs, obtained about 41 days after the first yellow fever vaccination. These TCRs come from a man between 18 and 29 years old who received the YFV17D yellow fever vaccine. Each CDR3 is given without its conserved first and last residue. Not every row has a clone size; where given, it reads once, few, many or a size class.

clone_size | j_call | v_call | cdr3_aa
few | TRBJ2-2 | TRBV20-1 | SAKNRDGNTGELF
few | TRBJ2-4 | TRBV5-1 | ASSLQTGTFSIQY
many | TRBJ1-1 | TRBV12-3/TRBV12-4 | ASSLPRYRGSGTEAF
many | TRBJ2-2 | TRBV12-3/TRBV12-4 | ASSFWQASTGELF
. | TRBJ1-2 | TRBV6-1 | ATKGTAYRTNYGYT
many | TRBJ2-5 | TRBV28 | ASSFGGSFETQY
. | TRBJ2-3 | TRBV7-9 | ASSSGPGDTQY
. | TRBJ2-4 | TRBV14 | ASSQAYRAENIQY
. | TRBJ1-2 | TRBV5-1 | ASQPGDPNYGYT
many | TRBJ2-5 | TRBV6-2/TRBV6-3 | ASSYSTAGPYQETQY
few | TRBJ2-7 | TRBV6-5 | ASSRLGYEQY
many | TRBJ2-2 | TRBV7-6 | ASSLTGETGELF
few | TRBJ2-2 | TRBV12-3/TRBV12-4 | ASSFRQTGVGELF
few | TRBJ1-2 | TRBV6-6 | ASRPGPNYGYT
few | TRBJ2-1 | TRBV5-1 | ASRLSGLAALEQF
few | TRBJ1-6 | TRBV9 | ASSGEGGPRSPLH
. | TRBJ1-1 | TRBV7-8 | ASSLTGSPEAF
few | TRBJ2-7 | TRBV11-2 | ASSFGIFNDEQY
few | TRBJ2-2 | TRBV12-3/TRBV12-4 | ASSLISGQRTGELF
. | TRBJ2-1 | TRBV7-2 | ASSTGTGSYNEQF
few | TRBJ2-1 | TRBV4-3 | ASSSSGGEDEQF
. | TRBJ1-5 | TRBV4-3 | ASSQRRGDQPQH
few | TRBJ2-2 | TRBV6-2/TRBV6-3 | AVAPNRGSSGELF
. | TRBJ1-5 | TRBV27 | ASSQGRVGSNQPQH
. | TRBJ2-5 | TRBV6-5 | ASSYWGSETQY
. | TRBJ1-1 | TRBV4-3 | ASSQLGQNTEAF
. | TRBJ2-2 | TRBV7-3 | ASSQGSNTGELF
many | TRBJ2-7 | TRBV5-5 | ASSRGTVKSYEQY
. | TRBJ2-1 | TRBV12-3/TRBV12-4 | ASSSWLTIDRDYNEQF
. | TRBJ1-5 | TRBV12-3/TRBV12-4 | ASRRDINQPQH
few | TRBJ1-1 | TRBV29-1 | SVIPGGTEAF
. | TRBJ2-1 | TRBV11-3 | ASSANRGGTYNEQF
few | TRBJ2-2 | TRBV10-3 | AIDRGTGELF
. | TRBJ1-6 | TRBV12-3/TRBV12-4 | ASSFEGAGNSPLH
few | TRBJ1-2 | TRBV3-1 | ASSQGGHRGYT
few | TRBJ2-3 | TRBV5-1 | ASSLSAGTDTQY
few | TRBJ2-2 | TRBV5-4 | ASGWGNTGELF
many | TRBJ2-3 | TRBV28 | ASSTLTVNLGTDTQY
few | TRBJ2-3 | TRBV30 | AWSPGTGGKY
many | TRBJ2-7 | TRBV10-3 | AISESGLGFTPYEQY
few | TRBJ2-3 | TRBV5-1 | ASSSQGGTDTQY
many | TRBJ2-3 | TRBV2 | ASTPFLADLTDTQY
many | TRBJ1-1 | TRBV20-1 | SASGGRGAF
. | TRBJ2-1 | TRBV11-2 | ASSPPWMAGGEQF
. | TRBJ2-1 | TRBV4-3 | ASRPQGEPEQF
. | TRBJ2-3 | TRBV7-6 | ASSFLPRAFTDTQY
. | TRBJ2-4 | TRBV5-1 | ASSLEPWNIQY
few | TRBJ1-1 | TRBV6-2/TRBV6-3 | ASSYSNTGTGKNTEAF
. | TRBJ2-1 | TRBV7-8 | ASSLLAGGPKSYNEQF
many | TRBJ1-1 | TRBV7-2 | ASSSYTGSEAF
few | TRBJ2-5 | TRBV18 | ASSPSTGGETQY
many | TRBJ1-1 | TRBV6-6 | ASSYNGAF
. | TRBJ1-5 | TRBV20-1 | SARVAGGLEGPQH
few | TRBJ2-3 | TRBV18 | ASSPLLGSVDTQY
. | TRBJ2-1 | TRBV9 | ASSVSYYNEQF
. | TRBJ2-1 | TRBV10-3 | AISEMTGGYNEQF
many | TRBJ2-3 | TRBV6-5 | ASSYPDRDYLTDTQY
. | TRBJ2-5 | TRBV10-3 | AISESGVQY
few | TRBJ1-1 | TRBV7-2 | ASSSFGGGTEAF
many | TRBJ2-2 | TRBV7-9 | ASSLDSSTGELF